This TCR beta chain was profiled in a study of T-cell reconstitution after alpha-beta-depleted transplantation in children. Unique molecular identifiers were incorporated during preparation of the TCRbeta library. Using its own MiXCR run on the PCR reads, TCRdb lists one record per CDR3 protein. The repertoire holds a few hundred thousand distinct CDR3 sequences, with roughly 22% as singletons. V lost 6 bases to trimming and J lost 3 bases; unmatched junction nucleotides: 17. The CDR3 has 17 amino acids. The germline CDR1 and CDR2 sequences are DFQATT and SNEGSKA (reference sequence). The sequenced sample was PBMCs from the stem cell graft donor, obtained from the stem cell graft. J is TRBJ2-7 and V is TRBV20-1; TRBD2 aligns across 10 bases. The sequence derives from a human donor who donated a stem cell graft to a child with acute myeloid leukemia. Here the CDR3 DNA reads TGCAGTGCCAGTACGCTAGCGGGAGCTCGGGGGAACTACGAGCAGTACTTC. Protein sequence: CSASTLAGARGNYEQYF.